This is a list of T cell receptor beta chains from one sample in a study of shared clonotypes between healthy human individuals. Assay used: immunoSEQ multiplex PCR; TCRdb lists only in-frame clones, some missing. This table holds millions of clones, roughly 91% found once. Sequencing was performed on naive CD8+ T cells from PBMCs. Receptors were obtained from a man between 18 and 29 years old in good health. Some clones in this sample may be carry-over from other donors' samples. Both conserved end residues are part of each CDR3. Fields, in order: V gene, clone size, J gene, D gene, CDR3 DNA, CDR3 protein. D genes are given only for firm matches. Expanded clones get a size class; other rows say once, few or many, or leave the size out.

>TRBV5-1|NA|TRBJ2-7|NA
TGCGCCAGCAGCTTGGATCTGGGGGCAGAAAACGAGCAGTACTTC
CASSLDLGAENEQYF
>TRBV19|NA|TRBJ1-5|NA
TGTGCCAGTAGTATTATGGGTTTGAGCAATCAGCCCCAGCATTTT
CASSIMGLSNQPQHF
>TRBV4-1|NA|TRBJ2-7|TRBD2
TGCGCCAGCAGCCAAACCCCTAGCGGGTACTACGAGCAGTACTTC
CASSQTPSGYYEQYF
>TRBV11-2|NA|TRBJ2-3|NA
TGTGCCAGCAGCTTATATGTAGCACCGCTACACACAGATACGCAGTATTTT
CASSLYVAPLHTDTQYF
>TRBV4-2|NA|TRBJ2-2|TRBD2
TGTGCCAGCAGCCACCCAGCGGGAGAAGTTACCGGGGAGCTGTTTTTT
CASSHPAGEVTGELFF
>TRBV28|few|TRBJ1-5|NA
TGTGCCAGCAGTTCCCCTCAGCCCCAGCATTTT
CASSSPQPQHF
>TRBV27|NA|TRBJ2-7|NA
TGTGCCAGCAGTTTGGGAGACCCCTACGAGCAGTACTTC
CASSLGDPYEQYF
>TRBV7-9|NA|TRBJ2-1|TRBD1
TGTGCCAGCAGCAGTTCAATAGGGACAGCCTACAATGAGCAGTTCTTC
CASSSSIGTAYNEQFF
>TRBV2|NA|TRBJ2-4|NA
TGTGCCAGCAGTGAAGCTTGGCAGACGAAAAACATTCAGTACTTC
CASSEAWQTKNIQYF
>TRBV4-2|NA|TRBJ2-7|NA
TGTGCCAGCAGCCAAGCCGGATCGGGGTGGGAAGGTGACGAGCAGTACTTC
CASSQAGSGWEGDEQYF
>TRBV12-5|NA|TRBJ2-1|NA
TGTGCTAGTGGTTTGACAGGCCCAACCTACAATGAGCAGTTCTTC
CASGLTGPTYNEQFF
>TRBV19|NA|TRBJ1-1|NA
TGTGCCAGTAGTACTCCTCGCAGGGGACCCCCTGAAGCTTTCTTT
CASSTPRRGPPEAFF
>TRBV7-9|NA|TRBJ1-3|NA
TGTGCCAGCAGCCCCGAGGGGGAAGGGGCAGAAAACACCATATATTTT
CASSPEGEGAENTIYF
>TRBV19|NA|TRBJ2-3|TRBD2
TGTGCCAGTCAAGCCTTCCGAGGACTAGCAGCGCGCACAGATACGCAGTATTTT
CASQAFRGLAARTDTQYF
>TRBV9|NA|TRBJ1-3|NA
TGTGCCAGCAGCGTAGAGGGAGCTGGAAACACCATATATTTT
CASSVEGAGNTIYF
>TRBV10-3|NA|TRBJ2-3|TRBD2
TGTGCCATCAGTGATGGGACTAGCGGCCCCACAGATACGCAGTATTTT
CAISDGTSGPTDTQYF
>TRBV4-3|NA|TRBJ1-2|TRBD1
TGCGCCAGCAGCCAGGCAGGGGGCAGCTATGGCTACACCTTC
CASSQAGGSYGYTF
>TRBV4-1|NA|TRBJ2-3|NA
TGCGCCAGCAGCCTTCGGCGCGGGGAAAGGTCCGCAGATACGCAGTATTTT
CASSLRRGERSADTQYF
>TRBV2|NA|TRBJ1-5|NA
TGTGCCAGCAGTGATATACCCGGACGGGAGGGTACTCAGCCCCAGCATTTT
CASSDIPGREGTQPQHF
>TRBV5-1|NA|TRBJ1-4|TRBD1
TGCGCCAGCAGCTTGGCCCGGACAGGGGACTTTGGAAAACTGTTTTTT
CASSLARTGDFGKLFF
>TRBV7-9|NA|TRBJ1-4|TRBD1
TGTGCCAGCAGCCCGAGACAGGGTAGGAATGAAAAACTGTTTTTT
CASSPRQGRNEKLFF
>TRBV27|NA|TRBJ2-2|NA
TGTGCCAGCAGTTTAGGGCCTAACACCGGGGAGCTGTTTTTT
CASSLGPNTGELFF
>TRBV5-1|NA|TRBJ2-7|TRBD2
TGCGCCAGCAGCTTGGGGGGACTAGCGCCCTACGAGCAGTACTTC
CASSLGGLAPYEQYF
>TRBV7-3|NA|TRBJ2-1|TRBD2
TGTGCCAGCAGCTTAACAGCGGGGGCGAGGAATGAGCAGTTCTTC
CASSLTAGARNEQFF
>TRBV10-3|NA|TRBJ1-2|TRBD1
TGTGCCATCAGTGAAGAGGTAACAGGGGCATCTTATGGCTACACCTTC
CAISEEVTGASYGYTF
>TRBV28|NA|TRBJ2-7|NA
TGTGCCAGCAGTTTGGGCCCTTCGAGGGTCCGTATCGAGCAGTACTTC
CASSLGPSRVRIEQYF
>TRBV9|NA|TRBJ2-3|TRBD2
TGTGCCAGCAGCGGCCCCCTCCTAGCGGTGTACACAGATACGCAGTATTTT
CASSGPLLAVYTDTQYF
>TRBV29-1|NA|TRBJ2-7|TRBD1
TGCAGCGTCCAGGTAGGGGGCTTTAACTACGAGCAGTGCTTC
CSVQVGGFNYEQCF
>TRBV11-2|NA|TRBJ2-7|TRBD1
TGTGCCAGCAGCTTAGGTGTGACAGGGTTCTACGAGCAGTACTTC
CASSLGVTGFYEQYF
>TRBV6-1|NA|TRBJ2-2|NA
TGTGCCAGCAGTGAAGACAGGGCCGGAGAGAACACCGGGGAGCTGTTTTTT
CASSEDRAGENTGELFF
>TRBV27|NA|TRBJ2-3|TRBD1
TGTGCCAGCCGGGACAGGCCACACACAGATACGCAGTATTTT
CASRDRPHTDTQYF
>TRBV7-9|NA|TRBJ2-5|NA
TGTGCCAGCAGCTTGGGGATCTCGGGTATGGAGACCCAGTACTTC
CASSLGISGMETQYF